This T cell receptor beta chain is from a study of shared clonotypes between healthy human individuals (dated by TCRdb to about 2020). A note on the overall study: Three men and two women, aged 18 to 49 years, made up the cohort. Libraries were prepared and TCR repertoires were sequenced by different laboratories using diverse techniques, in order to increase sequencing depth and limit assay-specific biases. Per donor, leukapheresis produced somewhere between about 0.8 and 9.5 billion PBMCs. The study deeply sequenced blood TCR repertoires of five healthy adults to estimate repertoire size and the extent of clonotype sharing between individuals. Findings and caveats that apply to the study as a whole: The genetic and exposure-history diversity represented was limited by the small number of donors. Only blood was sampled, and tissue TCR repertoires likely differ from those in blood. Based on pairwise subsampling, the degree of clonotype sharing among donors was expected to be affected by sequencing depth.

Trimmed from V: 1 base; trimmed from J: 7 bases; junction bases lacking a gene match: 7. Measured from the cysteine to the phenylalanine, the CDR3 is 15 residues long. Just the 45-base CDR3 DNA is kept, in frame starting at base 1. The germline V gene sets CDR1 to SGHTA and CDR2 to FQGNSA. TCR CDR3 regions were amplified from genomic DNA by multiplex PCR using the deep immunoSEQ assay. Extracted genomic DNA from each cell subset was distributed evenly across all wells of several immunoSEQ 96-well plates, and each plate was treated as a replicate. Each replicate PCR for unsorted PBMC received about 0.3 ug genomic DNA, equal to 30,000 to 35,000 T cell genomes. Ten immunoSEQ deep assay plates were used to sequence unsorted PBMC genomic DNA. The purified libraries were quantified using a Qubit 3.0 fluorometer, sized with a Bioanalyzer 2100, and then quantified again using the KAPA Library Quantification kit. Every immunoSEQ 96-well plate was sequenced on a dedicated single-read 150-cycle Illumina NextSeq 550 flow cell. The paper's processing steps were these. Because the immunoSEQ output included only junctional sequences and no quality scores, the filtering could not be the same as the filtering used for full-length reads. Sequences were annotated with PyIR, a Python wrapper for IgBLAST v1.9, and V/J genes and CDR3 were assigned using IMGT germline references. Reads with weak V/J assignments (E-value above 1e-6), missing CDR3, stop codons, out-of-frame junctions, or ambiguous translated residues were removed. V3J clonotypes were defined as sequences sharing an identical inferred V gene, J gene, and CDR3 amino acid sequence. Percentage overlap between repertoires was computed as shared unique clonotypes divided by the size of the smaller repertoire. Repertoire richness was assessed with RTK rarefaction, the Chao1 estimator, and Recon v2.1 estimates of unobserved clonotypes. What TCRdb holds here is the immuneACCESS table cut down to in-frame rearrangements. Part of the clones is not present; checked against another copy, under half of the missing clones reflect an unresolved V gene, and the others are unexplained. Clone size and the V and J calls come from that table; the DNA yielded D and trimming. For this sample the table gives about half a million clones, of which 79% were detected only once. The ten largest account for roughly 13% of the sample.

Healthy HIV-negative adults with no recently reported acute infections or vaccinations were included as donors. Every donor was a Caucasian adult living in Nashville, Tennessee, USA. For unsorted samples, some 100 million PBMCs were counted, and genomic DNA was extracted using the QIAamp DNA Blood Mini kit. After blood collection by leukapheresis, PBMCs were isolated using Ficoll-Histopaque density gradient centrifugation and then cryopreserved in the vapor phase of liquid nitrogen. Details on this clone: Its antigen has not been determined. No base quality values were provided; no much bigger clone lies one nucleotide off.

This receptor was obtained from a woman aged 40 to 50 in good health. Some clones in this sample may be carry-over from other donors' samples. The sample consisted of PBMCs. Recombination connected TRBV7-2 to TRBJ2-7, and TRBD2 matches 10 of the central bases. The CDR3 protein is CASSLVLAGGNEQYF. The DNA is as follows: TGTGCCAGCAGCTTAGTCTTAGCGGGAGGTAATGAGCAGTACTTC.